This T cell receptor (beta chain) is from a study of blood T cell repertoires in COVID-19. Across the whole study: Acute and convalescent COVID-19 samples came from the United States, Italy and Spain. The analysed material was cDNA or gDNA that came from T cells, B-cell-depleted T cells, or PBMCs.

Sequenced by immunoSEQ multiplex PCR; TCRdb stores in-frame clones only, minus some. There are under 90,000 clones in the sample; roughly 80% occur only once, and around 12% lies in the top ten. Germline V gene sequence: CDR1 SGHNT, CDR2 YYREEE (reference sequence). The V end was cut by 1 base, the J end by 1 base, with 8 bases between. CDR3 size: 14 residues. The chain links TRBV5-4 to TRBJ1-1, with TRBD1 as a possible D gene (5 bases). This receptor was taken from a human donor in a cohort sampled during active COVID-19. The material sequenced was peripheral blood. CDR3 residues: CASSLRQGNTEAFF. The DNA of the CDR3 is TGTGCCAGCAGCTTGAGGCAGGGGAACACTGAAGCTTTCTTT.